This TCR beta chain was identified in a study of T-cell reconstitution after alpha-beta-depleted transplantation in children. Study-wide findings and caveats: By one year post-transplant, T-cell counts and diversity largely arose from T cells that were newly produced. Expanded graft clones, several hundred of them, were reportedly the source of alpha-beta T cells about two months after transplant. At day 60, the high TCRbeta diversity found in some patients originated from recipient T cells and thymic progenitors that had survived.

Details on this clonotype: The antigen is unknown.

The CDR3 contains 16 residues. From germline, CDR1 is SGHDT and CDR2 YYEEEE. J gave up 0 bases and V 0 bases, and 5 bases lay outside the gene matches. TCRbeta library preparation incorporated unique molecular identifiers. TCRdb redid the calling of the PCR reads with MiXCR, one entry per CDR3 protein. The sample contains about 460,000 distinct CDR3 sequences, roughly 11% of which appear only once. The material was PBMCs, mostly from graft donor cells, obtained 180 days after TCRalphabeta/CD19-depleted stem cell transplant. This receptor was taken from a female patient between 2 and 15 years old who had a stem cell transplant for aplastic anemia, so the T cells may come from the graft donor. The V and J genes are TRBV5-6 and TRBJ1-2, with 7 bases lining up with TRBD1. The CDR3 spells CASSLVPGQPNYGYTF. For the CDR3, the DNA is TGTGCCAGCAGCTTGGTTCCGGGACAGCCTAACTATGGCTACACCTTC.